Listed below are T cell receptor beta chains from one sample, sequenced in a study of PD-1 blockade in classical Hodgkin lymphoma. The assay was immunoSEQ multiplex PCR, and TCRdb's table has in-frame clones only and misses some. The sample carries some 39,000 clones, about nine tenths recorded once. The input for sequencing was peripheral blood mononuclear cells (PBMCs), taken at baseline. Receptors were obtained from a human donor with classical Hodgkin lymphoma. Both conserved end residues are part of each CDR3. The D gene is left open where the match is weak. A row's size may be missing; if present it is once, few, many or a size class.

v_call,d_call,j_call,clone_size,cdr3_nt,cdr3_aa
TRBV29-1,TRBD1,TRBJ2-1,.,TGCAGCACCACCGGGACAGGGATTGGCAATGAGCAGTTCTTC,CSTTGTGIGNEQFF
TRBV6-1,.,TRBJ2-3,.,TGTGCCAGCAGTGAGTGGGAGCAGTATTTT,CASSEWEQYF
TRBV29-1,TRBD1,TRBJ2-7,.,TGCAGCGTTGAAGAACAGGACAGGGGTGTCTACGAGCAGTACTTC,CSVEEQDRGVYEQYF
TRBV7-9,.,TRBJ2-1,.,TGTGCCAGCACCCAACAGGGGACTATACCTACCAATGAGCAGTTCTTC,CASTQQGTIPTNEQFF
TRBV9,TRBD1,TRBJ1-6,.,TGTGCCAGCAGCGCAACACACGAACAGGGGGCTGTGGGGTCACCCCTCCACTTT,CASSATHEQGAVGSPLHF
TRBV27,.,TRBJ2-2,.,TGTGCCAGCACCGAATTTAACACCGGGGAGCTGTTTTTT,CASTEFNTGELFF
TRBV7-9,TRBD2,TRBJ2-3,.,TGTGCCAGCAGCCCACTAGCGGGGGGGTTACGCGGCGCGGATACGCAGTATTTT,CASSPLAGGLRGADTQYF
TRBV11-1,.,TRBJ1-1,large,TGTGCCAGCAGCTTAGGAGTGGACACTGAAGCTTTCTTT,CASSLGVDTEAFF
TRBV2,.,TRBJ2-3,once,TGTGCCAGCAGTGAAGCGCTCGGGAGCACAGATACGCAGTATTTT,CASSEALGSTDTQYF
TRBV25-1,.,TRBJ2-7,.,TGTGCCAGCAGTGAGGACAGTTCTTCCTACGAGCAGTACTTC,CASSEDSSSYEQYF
TRBV5-1,TRBD1,TRBJ1-4,.,TGCGCCAGCAGCTTTGACAGGGGTAATGAAAAACTGTTTTTT,CASSFDRGNEKLFF
TRBV29-1,TRBD2,TRBJ2-7,.,TGCAGCGTTGTGGCGGGGGTACTCTACGAGCAGTACTTC,CSVVAGVLYEQYF
TRBV27,.,TRBJ2-7,.,TGTGCCAGCAGTTTGCGGCCTGTGGGTCATTTCTCCTACGAGCAGTACTTC,CASSLRPVGHFSYEQYF
TRBV7-9,.,TRBJ1-3,.,TGTGCCAGCAGCCCCCCGGGGGTTTCTGGAAACACCATATATTTT,CASSPPGVSGNTIYF
TRBV28,TRBD1,TRBJ2-4,.,TGTGCCAGCAGCGGCACAGGGGATGGGAACATTCAGTACTTC,CASSGTGDGNIQYF
TRBV27,TRBD2,TRBJ2-6,.,TGTGCCAGCAGTTTATTGACGGGGGGGGTCTCTGGGGCCAACGTCCTGACTTTC,CASSLLTGGVSGANVLTF
TRBV27,.,TRBJ2-7,.,TGTGCCAGCAGCGCTACAGGCCCCGACTACGAGCAGTACTTC,CASSATGPDYEQYF
TRBV6-5,TRBD1,TRBJ2-2,.,TGTGCCAGCAGGCCGACAGGGTGGGACACCGGGGAGCTGTTTTTT,CASRPTGWDTGELFF
TRBV21-1,.,TRBJ2-3,.,TGTGCCAGCAGCGGGGAACTAACGGGTAGGGGCAGCACAGATACGCAGTATTTT,CASSGELTGRGSTDTQYF
TRBV28,.,TRBJ2-7,once,TGTGCCAGCAGTTTTTGGCTCTCCTCCGAGCAGTACTTC,CASSFWLSSEQYF
TRBV4-1,.,TRBJ1-5,.,TGCGCCAGCAGCCAAGATGGGGAACAGCCCCAGCATTTT,CASSQDGEQPQHF
TRBV6-1,.,TRBJ2-2,.,TGTGCCAGCAGACCGACAGGTCCCGGGGAGCTGTTTTTT,CASRPTGPGELFF
TRBV19,.,TRBJ2-3,.,TGTGCCAGCGACCCGGGACAGCGGGCAGATACGCAGTATTTT,CASDPGQRADTQYF
TRBV4-1,.,TRBJ2-1,once,TGCGCCAGCAGCCAGTTTCTCCACAATGAGCAGTTCTTC,CASSQFLHNEQFF
TRBV15,TRBD2,TRBJ2-1,.,TGTGCCACCAGCAGTGGGACTAGCTTTTACAATGAGCAGTTCTTC,CATSSGTSFYNEQFF
TRBV5-6,.,TRBJ2-7,.,TGTGCCAGCAGCCTTAACTGGGGCGCCCCCTTTTACGAGCAGTACTTC,CASSLNWGAPFYEQYF
TRBV28,.,TRBJ1-5,.,TGTGCCAGCAGTTCCCAGGGGTTGGGTCAGCCCCAGCATTTT,CASSSQGLGQPQHF
TRBV28,.,TRBJ2-2,.,TGTGCCACGGACAGTGTGAACACCGGGGAGCTGTTTTTT,CATDSVNTGELFF
TRBV7-6,.,TRBJ1-4,.,TGTGCCAGCAGTCTGGAGTCCGTGGGACCCATAGAAAAACTGTTTTTT,CASSLESVGPIEKLFF
TRBV5-4,TRBD1,TRBJ2-7,.,TGTGCCAGCAGATACACCGGGACAGGCACCTACGAGCAGTACTTC,CASRYTGTGTYEQYF
TRBV15,TRBD2,TRBJ2-1,.,TGTGCCACCAGCCCTCGGCGGGGGGGTTATAATGAGCAGTTCTTC,CATSPRRGGYNEQFF
TRBV6-1,TRBD1,TRBJ2-1,once,TGTGCCAGCAGTCGGGACAGGGGGCTTTACAATGAGCAGTTCTTC,CASSRDRGLYNEQFF
TRBV5-1,TRBD2,TRBJ2-2,.,TGCGCCAGCAGCTTGGAACTAGCGGGAGTTGGCACCGGGGAGCTGTTTTTT,CASSLELAGVGTGELFF
TRBV18,.,TRBJ1-4,.,TGTGCCAGCTCACCACCCCTGGGGGGCAATGAAAAACTGTTTTTT,CASSPPLGGNEKLFF
TRBV29-1,.,TRBJ2-5,.,TGCAGCGTGGTTGTGGGGGCTTCGGGCCAGTACTTC,CSVVVGASGQYF
TRBV6-6,.,TRBJ2-7,.,TGTGCCAGCAGTTACCCTAGTAGCGGCTCCTACGAGCAGTACTTC,CASSYPSSGSYEQYF
TRBV7-3,TRBD2,TRBJ2-3,.,TGTGCCAGCAACCAGGGAGCGGGAGGGCCAGATACGCAGTATTTT,CASNQGAGGPDTQYF
TRBV19,.,TRBJ2-1,few,TGTGCCAGTAAAGGGACTTCTGTCTACAATGAGCAGTTCTTC,CASKGTSVYNEQFF
TRBV10-3,.,TRBJ2-3,.,TGTGCCATCAGGGCTGTTGGCACAGATACGCAGTATTTT,CAIRAVGTDTQYF
TRBV29-1,.,TRBJ1-1,.,TGCAGCGTCGTGGTATGGAACACTGAAGCTTTCTTT,CSVVVWNTEAFF
TRBV7-4,TRBD1,TRBJ1-2,few,TGTGCCAGCAGCTGTCGGACAGGGCAAAAGTCGGTCGGCTACACCTTC,CASSCRTGQKSVGYTF
TRBV7-3,.,TRBJ2-1,.,TGTGCCAGCAGCCCGGGGAGCTCCTACAATGAGCAGTTCTTC,CASSPGSSYNEQFF
TRBV7-9,.,TRBJ2-7,.,TGTGCCAGCAGCTTAGGGGGACCGGGTTCCTACGAGCAGTACTTC,CASSLGGPGSYEQYF
TRBV28,TRBD1,TRBJ1-4,.,TGTGCCAGCAGTGGGGACAGACTTAATGAAAAACTGTTTTTT,CASSGDRLNEKLFF
TRBV4-2,.,TRBJ1-2,.,TGTGCCAGCAGCCAAGGCGAGGTCTTGTACTATGGCTACACCTTC,CASSQGEVLYYGYTF
TRBV13,.,TRBJ2-2,.,TGTGCCAGCAGCTTAGGACCAAGCACCGGGGAGCTGTTTTTT,CASSLGPSTGELFF
TRBV10-3,.,TRBJ2-1,once,TGTGCCATCAGTGAGTCGTACAGGAGAAATGAGCAGTTCTTC,CAISESYRRNEQFF
TRBV11-2,.,TRBJ2-4,.,TGTGCCAGCAGTTCAACAGGGACCTGGGACATTCAGTACTTC,CASSSTGTWDIQYF
TRBV5-4,.,TRBJ2-2,.,TGTGCCAGCAGCCGTGCTGGGGGACCCACCGGGGAGCTGTTTTTT,CASSRAGGPTGELFF
TRBV18,.,TRBJ2-1,.,TGTGCCAGCTCATTAAACCTGGGAGTGGAGAACGGGAATGAGCAGTTCTTC,CASSLNLGVENGNEQFF
TRBV6-5,TRBD1,TRBJ1-2,.,TGTGCCAGCAGAGGGACAGGGGCCCTCTATGGCTACACCTTC,CASRGTGALYGYTF
TRBV2,TRBD2,TRBJ2-1,.,TGTGCCAGTGGGACTAGAACTTCTTACAATGAGCAGTTCTTC,CASGTRTSYNEQFF
TRBV4-1,.,TRBJ2-1,.,TGCGCCAGCAGCCAACGGGTGGTAGCATCCAATGAGCAGTTCTTC,CASSQRVVASNEQFF